This TCR beta chain is from a study of shared clonotypes between healthy human individuals. Whole-study results and caveats: The genetic and exposure-history diversity represented was limited by few donors.

Germline-derived CDR1 and CDR2 are PRHDT and FYEKMQ (reference sequence). Trimming stripped 0 bases from V and 4 bases from J, with 12 bases between. The CDR3 extends over 15 amino acids. This clone was observed many times. Its antigen remains unknown. Sequencing was performed with immunoSEQ multiplex PCR; in TCRdb, only in-frame clones are kept and a portion is missing. Counted here are roughly 95,000 clones, around half occurring once; the ten biggest clones make up over 12%. This chain connects TRBV13 to TRBJ1-2; no clear D gene. This receptor was taken from a woman between 35 and 50 years old in good health. Some clones in this sample may be carry-over from other donors' samples. Sequencing was performed on PBMCs. The CDR3 bases are TGTGCCAGCAGCTTAGGCCGCGCGTCGTCCTATGGCTACACCTTC. This encodes CASSLGRASSYGYTF.